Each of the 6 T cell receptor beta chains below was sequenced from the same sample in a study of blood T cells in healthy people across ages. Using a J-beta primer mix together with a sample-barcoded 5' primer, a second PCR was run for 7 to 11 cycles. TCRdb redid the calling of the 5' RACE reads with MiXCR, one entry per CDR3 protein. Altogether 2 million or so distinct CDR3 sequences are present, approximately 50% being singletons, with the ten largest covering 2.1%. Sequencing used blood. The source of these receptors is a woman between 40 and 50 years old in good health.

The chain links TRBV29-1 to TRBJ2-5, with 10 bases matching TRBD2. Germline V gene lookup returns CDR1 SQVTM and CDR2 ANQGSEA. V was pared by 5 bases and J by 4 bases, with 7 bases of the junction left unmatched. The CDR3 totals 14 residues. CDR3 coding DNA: TGCAGCGTTCGGCCACTAGCGGGGTTAGAGACCCAGTACTTC. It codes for CSVRPLAGLETQYF.

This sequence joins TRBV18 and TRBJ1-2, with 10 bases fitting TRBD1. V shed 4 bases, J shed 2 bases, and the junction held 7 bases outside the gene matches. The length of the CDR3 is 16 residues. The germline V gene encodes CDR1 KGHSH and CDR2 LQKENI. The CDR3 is CASSRRSGQGNYGYTF. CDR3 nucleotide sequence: TGTGCCAGCTCACGGCGATCGGGACAGGGGAACTATGGCTACACCTTC.

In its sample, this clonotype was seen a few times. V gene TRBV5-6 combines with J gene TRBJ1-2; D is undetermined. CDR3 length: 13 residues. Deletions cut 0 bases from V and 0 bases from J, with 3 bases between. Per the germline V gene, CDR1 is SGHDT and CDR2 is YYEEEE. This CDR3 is CASSLETNYGYTF. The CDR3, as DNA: TGTGCCAGCAGCTTGGAGACTAACTATGGCTACACCTTC.

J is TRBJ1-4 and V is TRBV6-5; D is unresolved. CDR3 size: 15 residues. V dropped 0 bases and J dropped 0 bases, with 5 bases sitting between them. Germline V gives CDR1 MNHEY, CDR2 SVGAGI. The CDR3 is CASSYSRPTNEKLFF. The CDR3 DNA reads TGTGCCAGCAGTTACTCGCGGCCAACTAATGAAAAACTGTTTTTT.

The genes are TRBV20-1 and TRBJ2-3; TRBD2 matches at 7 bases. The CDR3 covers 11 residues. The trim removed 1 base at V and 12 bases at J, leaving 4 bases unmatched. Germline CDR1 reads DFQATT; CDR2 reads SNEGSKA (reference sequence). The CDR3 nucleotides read TGCAGTGCTAGAGGAGCGGGGCCCCAGTATTTT. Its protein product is CSARGAGPQYF.

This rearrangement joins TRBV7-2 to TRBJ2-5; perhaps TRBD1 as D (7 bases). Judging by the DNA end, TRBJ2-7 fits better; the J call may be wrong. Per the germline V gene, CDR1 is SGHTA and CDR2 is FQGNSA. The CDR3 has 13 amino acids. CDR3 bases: TGTGCCAGCAGCTCCAGGGGGGCTGGCGAGCAGTACTTC. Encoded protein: CASSSRGAGEQYF.